One sample yielded the 20 T cell receptor beta chains listed below, sequenced in a study of immune evolution from preneoplasia to lung adenocarcinoma. Sequencing was performed with immunoSEQ multiplex PCR; in TCRdb, only in-frame clones are kept and a portion is missing. This sample has 2,500 to 3,000 clones, with over 75% found just once. Sequenced sample: FFPE invasive lung adenocarcinoma tissue. The origin of the receptors is a person aged 60-79 years with invasive lung adenocarcinoma.

This clone was detected only once. This chain links TRBV7-9 with TRBJ2-3; D call uncertain. The CDR3 runs to 12 residues. V was shortened by 2 bases and J by 3 bases, with 3 bases between the two germline ends. Looked up from germline, CDR1 is SEHNR and CDR2 is FQNEAQ (reference sequence). The CDR3 region has the DNA TGTGCCAGCAGCTTAAGAACAGATACGCAGTATTTT. Protein product: CASSLRTDTQYF.

V gene TRBV28 combines with J gene TRBJ2-2, with D possibly TRBD1 on 6 matching bases. Trimming removed 5 bases from V and 0 bases from J, with 10 bases in between. CDR1 MDHEN and CDR2 SYDVKM come from the germline V gene. This CDR3 comprises 15 residues. This chain's CDR3 is CASSPGTTNTGELFF. DNA of the CDR3: TGTGCCAGCAGTCCCGGGACAACGAACACCGGGGAGCTGTTTTTT.

This clone was found a few times. This CDR3 reads CASRPQRWGGELFF. CDR3 nucleotide sequence: TGTGCCAGCAGGCCCCAGAGGTGGGGCGGGGAGCTGTTTTTT. This sequence joins TRBV7-3 and TRBJ2-2; D uncertain. CDR1 and CDR2 (germline): SGHTA, FQGTGA. Trimming pared 6 bases from V and 7 bases from J, leaving 15 bases between. This CDR3 comprises 14 residues.

This sequence joins TRBV29-1 and TRBJ2-6; D is unresolved. The V gene lost 3 bases and the J gene lost 0 bases, with 6 bases spanning the gap. The CDR3 consists of 14 residues. Per germline, CDR1 SQVTM and CDR2 ANQGSEA. CDR3 bases: TGCAGCGTTGATGGGGACTCTGGGGCCAACGTCCTGACTTTC. It translates to CSVDGDSGANVLTF. The full variable domain, in which reference TRBV29-1 and TRBJ2-6 provide the parts outside the CDR3, is SAVISQKPSRDICQRGTSLTIQCQVDSQVTMMFWYRQQPGQSLTLIATANQGSEATYESGFVIDKFPISRPNLTFSTLTVSNMSPEDSSIYLCSVDGDSGANVLTFGAGSRLTVL.

In this sample, this clone turned up once. The chain joins TRBV7-9 to TRBJ2-3, with D tentatively TRBD1 or TRBD2 (5 bases each). The CDR3 runs 14 residues. V lost 5 bases to trimming and J lost 2 bases, with 11 bases between them. CDR1 and CDR2 from the germline V gene are SEHNR and FQNEAQ (reference sequence). In DNA, the CDR3 is TGTGCCAGCAGCCATTCGGGGCCCACAGATACGCAGTATTTT. This encodes CASSHSGPTDTQYF.

Only one count was recorded for this clone. V and J are TRBV6-1 and TRBJ2-3, with a weak D call TRBD1 (6 bases). The CDR3 loop spans 16 amino acids. In germline, CDR1 is MNHNS, CDR2 SASEGT. V shed 3 bases and J shed 6 bases, with 19 bases lying between them. CDR3 in amino acids: CASSDLGVQGRDTQYF. The CDR3 region has the DNA TGTGCCAGCAGTGATCTCGGTGTACAGGGTCGGGATACGCAGTATTTT.

The chain uses TRBV2 and TRBJ2-3; D is ambiguous. The CDR3 loop spans 14 amino acids. In germline, CDR1 is SNHLY, CDR2 FYNNEI. V lost 4 bases and J lost 4, with 12 bases in between. The CDR3 DNA sequence: TGTGCCAGCAGTGTTGGTAGTGGCGCAGATACGCAGTATTTT. The encoded protein is CASSVGSGADTQYF.

The chain employs TRBV5-4 and TRBJ2-5; unclear D gene. The CDR3 has 15 residues. Trimming left V 5 bases short and J 1 base short, with 15 bases between. Germline CDR1 is SGHNT and CDR2 is YYREEE (reference sequence). The CDR3 DNA reads TGTGCCAGCAGTCTCGGCCCTTGGGTCCAAGAGACCCAGTACTTC. Translating gives CASSLGPWVQETQYF. The variable domain in full, with the rest retrieved from reference TRBV5-4 and TRBJ2-5, is ETGVTQSPTHLIKTRGQQVTLRCSSQSGHNTVSWYQQALGQGPQFIFQYYREEENGRGNFPPRFSGLQFPNYSSELNVNALELDDSALYLCASSLGPWVQETQYFGPGTRLLVL.

This clone appeared a few times. This rearrangement joins TRBV30 to TRBJ1-1; no reliable D call. V was trimmed by 2 bases and J by 5 bases, leaving 6 bases between them. This CDR3 is 11 amino acids long. CDR1 and CDR2 from the germline V gene are GTSNPN and SVGIG (reference sequence). The DNA for the CDR3 is TGTGCCTGGAGTCGAACAACTGAAGCTTTCTTT. Protein sequence: CAWSRTTEAFF.

A word on this clone: An end of the junction differs from the germline gene, which may be a read error. The rearrangement joins TRBV5-4 to TRBJ2-5; 8 bases align to TRBD2. From germline, CDR1 is SGHNT and CDR2 YYREEE (reference sequence). The CDR3 has 13 amino acids. The CDR3 spells CASSRGGTETQYF. The CDR3 DNA reads TGTGCTAGCAGCCGGGGGGGGACGGAGACCCAGTACTTC.

The rearrangement uses TRBV10-3 and TRBJ1-2, with D uncertain. CDR3 length: 14 residues. Trimming shortened V by 3 bases and J by 1 base, and 9 bases separated the two germline ends. The V gene's germline CDR1 is ENHRY and CDR2 SYGVKD. CDR3 amino acids: CAISEGLGNYGYTF. DNA for the CDR3: TGTGCCATCAGTGAAGGTTTAGGTAACTATGGCTACACCTTC.

In DNA, the CDR3 is TGTGCCAGCAGACTTATTCGCACTGAAGCTTTCTTT. Translated: CASRLIRTEAFF. This chain links TRBV21-1 with TRBJ1-1. TRBV21-1 is classified as a pseudogene. The CDR3 contains 12 residues.

V and J are TRBV19 and TRBJ2-2; D may be TRBD2 (7 bases). The length of the CDR3 is 14 residues. The ends were cut back, 9 bases at V and 2 bases at J, with 13 bases in the middle. Per the germline V gene, CDR1 is LNHDA and CDR2 is SQIVND (reference sequence). The CDR3 is CASRGAVNTGELFF. In DNA form, the CDR3 reads TGTGCCAGCCGGGGGGCGGTTAACACCGGGGAGCTGTTTTTT.

This clone occurred a few times. The same CDR3 can be traced to other DNA sequences in this sample. This chain joins TRBV4-1 and TRBJ1-5; TRBD1 matches 9 bases. CDR3 length: 15 amino acids. After removal of 1 base from V and 4 bases from J, the junction contained 2 bases not matched to a gene. Germline assignment: CDR1 MGHRA and CDR2 YSYEKL. This CDR3 reads CASSQGQGVNQPQHF. The CDR3 nucleotides are TGCGCCAGCAGCCAAGGACAGGGGGTAAATCAGCCCCAGCATTTT.

This clone came up a few times. The gene calls are TRBV5-6 and TRBJ1-3; tentatively, D is TRBD1 (6 bases). Germline lookup yields CDR1 SGHDT and CDR2 YYEEEE. The CDR3 is 16 residues long. Trimming shortened V by 4 bases and J by 4 bases, and 18 bases separated the two germline ends. The CDR3 DNA reads TGTGCCAGCAGCCGAAGCTCGGACAGCGAAGGAAACACCATATATTTT. It codes for CASSRSSDSEGNTIYF. Using reference TRBV5-6 and TRBJ1-3 for the parts outside the CDR3, the full variable domain is DAGVTQSPTHLIKTRGQQVTLRCSPKSGHDTVSWYQQALGQGPQFIFQYYEEEERQRGNFPDRFSGHQFPNYSSELNVNALLLGDSALYLCASSRSSDSEGNTIYFGEGSWLTVV.

The chain couples TRBV25-1 to TRBJ1-2; D gene unclear. The germline CDR1 and CDR2 sequences are MGHDK and SYGVNS. The CDR3 is 12 amino acids. V was clipped by 0 bases and J by 4 bases, with 3 bases between them. CDR3 DNA: TGTGCCAGCAGTGAATACCTCTATGGCTACACCTTC. Its protein is CASSEYLYGYTF.

The genes are TRBV2 and TRBJ1-1, with D perhaps TRBD1 (6 bases). The CDR3 has 14 residues. V was cut by 7 bases and J by 6 bases, with 18 bases left in between. From germline, CDR1 is SNHLY and CDR2 FYNNEI. This chain's CDR3 is CASKGVTGVAEAFF. As DNA, the CDR3 is TGTGCCAGCAAGGGGGTAACGGGAGTCGCTGAAGCTTTCTTT.

The genes are TRBV7-9 and TRBJ2-2, with no clear D. Germline CDR1 SEHNR, CDR2 FQNEAQ (reference sequence). V gave up 5 bases and J gave up 4 bases, with 11 bases separating them. The CDR3 runs 14 residues. The CDR3 DNA reads TGTGCCAGCAGCCCCTCGGTGAGCACCGGGGAGCTGTTTTTT. Amino acids: CASSPSVSTGELFF. Full variable domain (outside the CDR3, taken from reference TRBV7-9 and TRBJ2-2): DTGVSQNPRHKITKRGQNVTFRCDPISEHNRLYWYRQTLGQGPEFLTYFQNEAQLEKSRLLSDRFSAERPKGSFSTLEIQRTEQGDSAMYLCASSPSVSTGELFFGEGSRLTVL.

This clone was seen just once. The chain is built from TRBV28 and TRBJ2-5; D might be TRBD2 (6 bases). The CDR3 is 16 residues long. The germline V gene has CDR1 MDHEN and CDR2 SYDVKM. V was cut by 3 bases and J by 5 bases, with 19 bases left in between. For the CDR3, the DNA is TGTGCCAGCAGTTTTCCAGGTGAAGGGAGGCGGGAGACCCAGTACTTC. Translating it yields CASSFPGEGRRETQYF.

V gene TRBV7-3 combines with J gene TRBJ2-1, with TRBD2 matching over 12 bases. CDR1 is SGHTA, CDR2 FQGTGA, per germline. The CDR3 covers 14 residues. V dropped 6 bases and J dropped 7; count of bases not matched to a gene: 4. The DNA for the CDR3 is TGTGCCAGCAGGACTAGCGGGAGTAGTAATGAGCAGTTCTTC. Translated, it gives CASRTSGSSNEQFF.